A single sample is the source of the 18 T cell receptor beta chains below, sequenced in a study of blood T cell repertoires in COVID-19. This table comes from immunoSEQ multiplex PCR, and its TCRdb copy is limited to in-frame clones, with some not included. The data show roughly 300,000 clones, 80% to 95% seen once. Sequenced: peripheral blood. These TCRs come from a woman in her 30s with COVID-19, enrolled during active disease.

This chain connects TRBV4-1 to TRBJ1-1; D is ambiguous. V lost 0 bases to trimming and J lost 1 base, with 6 bases between them. The CDR3 has 14 amino acids. In germline, CDR1 is MGHRA, CDR2 YSYEKL. As DNA, the CDR3 is TGCGCCAGCAGCCAAGATCCAGGGAACACTGAAGCTTTCTTT. The encoded protein is CASSQDPGNTEAFF.

The genes are TRBV6-6 and TRBJ1-2, with a tentative D call TRBD1 (6 bases). Germline V CDR1 and CDR2: MNHNY, SVGAGI (reference sequence). The CDR3 contains 15 residues. Deletions cut 0 bases from V and 4 bases from J, with 12 bases between. The DNA for the CDR3 is TGTGCCAGCAGTTACTCTGTAGGGGGTAGCTATGGCTACACCTTC. Residues: CASSYSVGGSYGYTF.

V is TRBV5-1 and J is TRBJ1-5, with unresolved D. Germline loops: CDR1 SGHRS, CDR2 YFSETQ. Between the trimmed V and J ends, which lost 0 bases and 7 bases, there was a span of 11 bases. The CDR3 runs 14 residues. CDR3 residues: CASSLDPGTQPQHF. The CDR3 region has the DNA TGCGCCAGCAGCTTGGATCCGGGAACCCAGCCCCAGCATTTT.

The chain joins TRBV6-6 to TRBJ1-1, with a tentative D call TRBD1 (6 bases). Trimming shortened V by 5 bases and J by 1 base, and 20 bases separated the two germline ends. The CDR3 is 17 residues long. Looked up from germline, CDR1 is MNHNY and CDR2 is SVGAGI (reference sequence). CDR3 sequence (DNA): TGTGCCAGCAGTCCCGACAGGTTGAGTATGAAGAACACTGAAGCTTTCTTT. Amino acids: CASSPDRLSMKNTEAFF.

V gene TRBV29-1 combines with J gene TRBJ2-3; possibly TRBD2 for D (6 bases). Trimming stripped 7 bases from V and 3 bases from J, with 14 bases between. The germline V gene encodes CDR1 SQVTM and CDR2 ANQGSEA. This CDR3 has 13 residues. This chain's CDR3 is CSGRAFGTDTQYF. The CDR3 bases are TGCAGCGGGAGGGCCTTTGGAACAGATACGCAGTATTTT.

V and J are TRBV9 and TRBJ2-2, with unresolved D. There are 12 residues in the CDR3. Germline V CDR1 and CDR2: SGDLS, YYNGEE. Trimming removed 0 bases at V and 6 bases at J, with 3 bases between. As DNA, the CDR3 is TGTGCCAGCAGCGTAGCGGCCGGGGAGCTGTTTTTT. Translated: CASSVAAGELFF.

The V gene is TRBV12-3 or TRBV12-4, the J gene TRBJ2-5; weak D call: TRBD2 (6 bases). This CDR3 is built from 11 residues. V was pared by 6 bases and J by 4 bases, with 6 bases between. DNA for the CDR3: TGTGCCAGCAGGGGGGGAGAGACCCAGTACTTC. Translated: CASRGGETQYF.

The V gene is TRBV28, the J gene TRBJ2-3; 10 bases fit TRBD2. The CDR3 spans 12 residues. In germline, CDR1 is MDHEN, CDR2 SYDVKM. Here the CDR3 DNA reads TGTGTCGCTAGGACTAGCGGAGATACGCAGTATTTT. Its translation is CVARTSGDTQYF.

The chain links TRBV2 to TRBJ2-1; the match to TRBD1 covers 7 bases. The CDR3 contains 15 residues. The germline CDR1 and CDR2 sequences are SNHLY and FYNNEI. The junction had 12 bases not matched to a gene; V was cut back by 5 bases and J by 8 bases. The CDR3 nucleotides are TGTGCCAGCAGTTTTTCGGACAGGTCCAGGGATGAGCAGTTCTTC. It translates to CASSFSDRSRDEQFF.

The chain carries TRBV27 and TRBJ1-5; D may be TRBD1 (5 bases). The ends were cut back, 0 bases at V and 2 bases at J, with 8 bases in the middle. Per the germline V gene, CDR1 is MNHEY and CDR2 is SMNVEV (reference sequence). The CDR3 totals 15 residues. CDR3 in amino acids: CASSLSQGRNQPQHF. The CDR3 DNA reads as TGTGCCAGCAGTTTATCCCAGGGCCGCAATCAGCCCCAGCATTTT.

The chain couples TRBV10-2 to TRBJ2-3; a possible D gene is TRBD1 (6 bases). The germline CDR1 and CDR2 sequences are WSHSY and SAAADI. The V end lost 8 bases, the J end lost 0 bases, and 12 bases lay between the germline ends. CDR3 length: 14 residues. CDR3 protein: CASGGQFSTDTQYF. Here the CDR3 DNA reads TGCGCCAGCGGTGGACAGTTTAGCACAGATACGCAGTATTTT.

The gene calls are TRBV14 and TRBJ1-6, with a tentative D call TRBD1 (6 bases). Germline CDR1 reads SGHDN; CDR2 reads FVKESK. The CDR3 runs to 15 residues. V was pared by 1 base and J by 9 bases, with 13 bases between. As DNA, the CDR3 is TGTGCCAGCAGCCAAGTTTCAGGGGCGAGTTCACCCCTCCACTTT. Protein sequence: CASSQVSGASSPLHF.

V and J are TRBV19 and TRBJ1-6; 7 bases are a match to TRBD1. The J segment lost 11 bases and the V segment lost 6 bases, leaving 13 bases of the junction unmatched. The germline V gene encodes CDR1 LNHDA and CDR2 SQIVND (reference sequence). This CDR3 is 15 amino acids long. The CDR3 nucleotides read TGTGCCAGTAGCCGACAGGACAGGAAGTTCCCACCCCTCCACTTT. Amino acids: CASSRQDRKFPPLHF. The full variable domain, in which reference TRBV19 and TRBJ1-6 provide the parts outside the CDR3, is DGGITQSPKYLFRKEGQNVTLSCEQNLNHDAMYWYRQDPGQGLRLIYYSQIVNDFQKGDIAEGYSVSREKKESFPLTVTSAQKNPTAFYLCASSRQDRKFPPLHFGNGTRLTVT.

The V gene is TRBV27, the J gene TRBJ2-3, with TRBD2 as a possible D gene (5 bases). In germline, CDR1 is MNHEY, CDR2 SMNVEV (reference sequence). The ends were cut back, 6 bases at V and 4 bases at J, with 17 bases in the middle. The CDR3 length is 15 residues. The CDR3 is CASSFAASSADTQYF. In DNA, the CDR3 is TGTGCCAGCAGCTTTGCGGCTAGCTCGGCAGATACGCAGTATTTT.

The chain uses TRBV4-1 and TRBJ2-5, with D perhaps TRBD2 (5 bases). Per germline, CDR1 MGHRA and CDR2 YSYEKL. The CDR3 extends over 14 amino acids. The ends were cut back, 3 bases at V and 5 bases at J, with 13 bases in the middle. For the CDR3, the DNA is TGCGCCAGCAGCCACCCGACGGGGAAGGAGACCCAGTACTTC. It codes for CASSHPTGKETQYF.

This chain connects TRBV2 to TRBJ2-7; 7 bases map to TRBD1. The junction had 9 bases not matched to a gene; V was cut back by 3 bases and J by 7 bases. This CDR3 has 14 amino acids. The germline gives CDR1 SNHLY, CDR2 FYNNEI. The CDR3 region has the DNA TGTGCCAGCAGTGATGAGGGGGCTCGCGATGAGCAGTACTTC. Its translation is CASSDEGARDEQYF.

The rearrangement uses TRBV7-9 and TRBJ1-1; a weak D match, TRBD1 (5 bases). The germline CDR1 and CDR2 sequences are SEHNR and FQNEAQ (reference sequence). This CDR3 has 15 residues. V lost 5 bases and J lost 2, with 15 bases in between. CDR3 loop: CASSLPGGGNTEAFF. The CDR3 DNA follows: TGTGCCAGCAGCCTCCCCGGGGGAGGAAACACTGAAGCTTTCTTT.

This chain uses TRBV9 with TRBJ2-1; 9 bases are a match to TRBD2. The CDR3 extends over 15 amino acids. Trimming removed 0 bases from V and 6 bases from J; junction bases left unmatched: 4. Germline CDR1 and CDR2: SGDLS and YYNGEE. The CDR3 region is CASSVVATSGNEQFF. DNA for the CDR3: TGTGCCAGCAGCGTAGTAGCGACTAGCGGCAATGAGCAGTTCTTC.